Listed below are T cell receptor beta chains from one sample, sequenced in a study of T-cell reconstitution after alpha-beta-depleted transplantation in children. Via MiXCR, TCRdb re-called the PCR reads, giving one row per CDR3 protein. This table holds some 600,000 distinct CDR3 sequences, 10% to 15% found once. Sequences were derived from PBMCs, mostly from graft donor cells, sampled 360 days after TCRalphabeta/CD19-depleted stem cell transplant. The receptors shown here come from a male patient between 10 and 17 years old who had a stem cell transplant for acute myeloid leukemia, so the T cells may come from the graft donor. Both conserved end residues are part of each CDR3. Size is stated for part of the rows, as once, few or many counts, or as a class when the clone is expanded.

V	J	size	CDR3
TRBV6-2/TRBV6-3	TRBJ2-7	many	CASSYSSLYEQYF
TRBV12-3/TRBV12-4	TRBJ2-6	many	CASSSPGANVLTF
TRBV6-2/TRBV6-3	TRBJ2-1	few	CASSSLAGGPRRANEQFF
TRBV9	TRBJ2-7	-	CASSVVDRGHEQYF
TRBV2	TRBJ2-7	many	CASTRGRRTSGIYEQYF
TRBV20-1	TRBJ1-2	few	CSGPKLNGYTF
TRBV7-3	TRBJ1-1	many	CASSLVSRTRNTEAFF
TRBV28	TRBJ2-2	few	CASSKRFPGELFF
TRBV6-2/TRBV6-3	TRBJ2-1	-	CASTLRRVASPGNEQFF
TRBV11-2	TRBJ2-7	-	CASSQSPGRNYEQYF
TRBV30	TRBJ2-2	-	CAWSVGGVAGELFF
TRBV28	TRBJ2-7	few	CASRTDRGPPYEQYF
TRBV9	TRBJ1-6	many	CASSDSLGGSPLHF
TRBV29-1	TRBJ2-7	-	CSVEREQGFSSYEQYF
TRBV24-1	TRBJ1-2	few	CATSDLRGGGYTF
TRBV20-1	TRBJ2-2	many	CSVTGAGTGELFF
TRBV29-1	TRBJ2-3	many	CSVGTASTDTQYF
TRBV21-1	TRBJ2-1	few	CASSKPTGEEHRHNEQFF
TRBV12-3/TRBV12-4	TRBJ1-2	many	CASSAGRGSGYTF
TRBV29-1	TRBJ2-1	few	CSVYGGNEQFF
TRBV18	TRBJ2-6	-	CASSPLWGRPSGANVLTF
TRBV7-3	TRBJ2-1	-	CASSLGTRDEQFF
TRBV14	TRBJ2-2	-	CASRGDYTGELFF
TRBV20-1	TRBJ2-7	many	CSARVPSSYEQYF
TRBV7-2	TRBJ2-7	-	CASSFGGRIEQYF
TRBV19	TRBJ1-1	-	CASSIIEGTEAFF
TRBV21-1	TRBJ2-7	many	CARGLPRYEQYF
TRBV30	TRBJ2-5	-	CAGTRGGSQETQYF
TRBV6-2/TRBV6-3	TRBJ2-7	few	CASSIRQGGSYEQYF
TRBV12-3/TRBV12-4	TRBJ2-1	few	CASNSFAGRHNEQFF
TRBV4-1	TRBJ1-5	once	CASSHSAGDSNQPQHF
TRBV15	TRBJ2-7	few	CATSPRTSGRGRGYEQYF
TRBV27	TRBJ1-2	few	CASSQRQSGDGYTF
TRBV29-1	TRBJ1-1	-	CSVDNTEAFF
TRBV18	TRBJ2-3	-	CATSLFEEADTQYF
TRBV28	TRBJ2-3	-	CANSPGGPYTDTQYF
TRBV20-1	TRBJ2-7	-	CSADRESYEQYF
TRBV7-2	TRBJ2-5	many	CASSLGRTSGEETQYF
TRBV20-1	TRBJ2-1	-	CSARRTSALDEQFF
TRBV3-1	TRBJ2-4	many	CASSQDEGLKGNIQYF
TRBV5-5	TRBJ2-5	many	CASSLAATFQETQYF
TRBV12-3/TRBV12-4	TRBJ1-2	-	CASSQQGGYGYTF
TRBV4-1	TRBJ2-5	-	CASSQVGGSGETQYF
TRBV28	TRBJ2-1	few	CASRFAGRDEQFF
TRBV29-1	TRBJ2-3	few	CSVGPGLAEGDWQYF
TRBV29-1	TRBJ2-1	-	CSVVREESYNEQFF
TRBV5-1	TRBJ2-4	-	CASSLVTGQGITIQYF
TRBV11-2	TRBJ2-7	-	CASNSPSYEQYF
TRBV7-9	TRBJ2-2	-	CASSLFQNTGELFF